This TCR beta chain was retrieved from a study of cytomegalovirus exposure and HLA in healthy donors (dated by TCRdb to 2016 to 2017). Describing the broader study: According to an earlier analysis of 587 of the donors, about 179 million T cells yielded 117 million unique TCR beta sequences and roughly 280 Gb of sequence data. Roughly 300 gigabases of sequencing data and 70 million to 100 million unique TCR sequences were included in an early release covering 550 to 800 HLA-typed donors. Of the 398 genotyped donors, 65% to 90% fell in the genetic ancestry cluster associated with self-reported Caucasian donors. The study aimed to test whether cataloging public T cell receptors could reveal signatures of past pathogen exposure. The study profiled the T cell repertoires of 550 to 700 subjects by immunosequencing and related them to cytomegalovirus serostatus. A separate validation cohort of about 110 different subjects was used in addition to the 666-subject first cohort. High-throughput TCR immunosequencing, statistical association of individual TCRs with disease status, and machine learning were combined to predict cytomegalovirus infection status. To study patterns of TCR occurrence, a later analysis re-analyzed previously published TCR beta repertoires from more than 550 donors and added high-resolution HLA genotyping. The later analysis used no new phenotypic data to find candidate immune exposures, relying instead on TCR beta sequences and their occurrence across donors. To decide whether each TCR beta V gene segment behaved as functional or pseudogenic, an earlier analysis of approximately 600 of the donors relied on high-throughput TCR beta sequencing. Donor age, sex, ethnicity and CMV serostatus were collected together with the repertoire data. A later genetic analysis took genome-wide SNP genotypes for about three fifths of the roughly 670 donors and used that subset as a discovery cohort. Every discovery cohort repertoire had been produced on one sequencing platform. HLA typing covered class I and class II loci at four-digit resolution. Typing coverage differed by locus: A, B, C, DRB1 and DQB1 were typed in roughly 620-640 donors, DQA1 in 522, DPA1 in approximately 610, and DPB1 in 472. About 5 DR-DQ haplotypes were handled as single units for association and clustering, since linkage in the cohort was strong. Across 300 to 400 genotyped donors of the cohort, an average of roughly 250,000 unique TCR beta nucleotide sequences per donor were sequenced, and 15% to 20% of those sequences were non-productive. Paper-wide results and their limitations: Compared with equally common non-associated chains, HLA-associated TCR beta chains in a later analysis were more clonally expanded and had lower generation probabilities. Most TCR sequences were seen in very few donors, while some public TCRs were found in many individuals. Seventeen rarely observed V segments, including chromosome 9 orphons, were excluded from the earlier analysis of some 590 of the donors because counts were too low. Linkage disequilibrium might explain the correlated functional status among segregating V segments, but an unknown experimental factor could not be excluded. CMV serostatus was the only immune exposure information available for the cohort. A few of the identified cytomegalovirus-associated TCR beta chains were confirmed in vitro to be specific for cytomegalovirus antigens. The authors suggested that the approach could potentially be generalized to other disease states and immunological phenotypes. Specific HLA alleles were associated with roughly 16,000 TCR beta sequences at a false discovery rate of 0.05 in a later analysis. An association between a missense DCLRE1C variant and V-gene and J-gene trimming of TCR beta chains was found in a later genetic analysis and replicated in an independent cohort. A later analysis found that TCR association rates varied across HLA loci, with DRB1 alleles showing the most associated TCRs and HLA-C alleles the fewest. The study listed 164 TCR beta chains as associated with cytomegalovirus. Because some donors lacked HLA typing at each locus, the association tests relied only on the typed subset. Compared with the roughly 600-donor mean, donors in an Asian-associated ancestry cluster had fewer N-insertions in productive TCRs, according to a later genetic analysis. The classifier was reported to diagnose cytomegalovirus status with high specificity and sensitivity in both the original and validation cohorts. In an earlier analysis of 587 of the donors, most TCR beta V segments were observed in productive rearrangements about 90% or about 30% of the time, broadly matching IMGT annotations. Because the 87-base-pair reads could not distinguish some IMGT-functional V segments, including TRBV6-2 and TRBV6-3, those segments were excluded. A later analysis found that most CMV-associated TCR beta chains appeared HLA-restricted, with HLA associations seemingly driven largely by CMV exposure. Roughly uniform sequencing depth across donors was assumed in presence/absence analyses, although this assumption may not hold. A cluster of highly shared sequence variants was judged likely to be a technical artifact of the sequencing pipeline. A further reported finding was that TCR beta sequences accurately predicted the HLA-A and HLA-B alleles for most subjects in the first cohort. The cohort was sequenced for TCR beta chains only, and without alpha or paired-chain data the features that could be detected were limited. In a later analysis, several top co-occurrence clusters were reported to appear linked to parvovirus B19, influenza, CMV and Epstein-Barr virus. When HLA alleles, especially DR and DQ, strongly co-occurred, TCR associations were difficult to assign to individual alleles.

As for this clone: Its antigen is still unknown. No qualities accompany the bases; no much larger clone lies one base away.

The cohort comprised around 690 healthy bone marrow donors. All cohort members were sampled while nominally healthy, although unrecorded immune exposures were likely present. The donor tested CMV seronegative and was one of the 352 seronegative cohort members. Every donor gave a peripheral blood sample, and the peripheral blood mononuclear cells from that sample were used for TCR beta sequencing. The Qiagen DNeasy Blood Extraction Kit was used to extract genomic DNA from the blood cell samples. The protocol used for the library was the immunoSEQ multiplex PCR assay. The multiplex PCR relied on a mix of 60 forward primers for TCR Vbeta segments and 13 reverse primers for TCR Jbeta segments. Amplification of the CDR3 region of rearranged TCR beta genes was performed with a multiplex PCR assay on genomic DNA. Amplified TCR beta libraries were sequenced as 87-base-pair reads on the Illumina HiSeq System. In the paper's pipeline: Across the roughly 600 repertoires, a later analysis counted tens of millions of unique TCR beta chains, about 10 million of which were shared by at least two donors. A nearest-neighbor algorithm error-corrected the raw reads and collapsed the reads into unique sequences, merging closely related sequences to remove PCR and sequencing errors. To assign V, D and J gene segments, CDR3 sequences were aligned to IMGT reference sequences. For a sequence to be retained, a match of at least six nucleotides to both a V gene segment and a J gene segment was required. A rearrangement was called productive if the CDR3 had no stop codons and remained in frame with V and J, and every other rearrangement was called non-productive. CDR3 was defined by IMGT convention, running from the second conserved V-encoded cysteine to the conserved J-encoded phenylalanine. In an earlier analysis of 500 to 650 of the donors, sequences lacking an unambiguous match to a single V gene segment were excluded. An earlier analysis of 587 of the donors called V segments functional above 56.7% productive rearrangements and segregating when the between-donor standard deviation exceeded 5%. A statistical classification framework was built to diagnose cytomegalovirus status from the catalog of TCR beta chain sequences. V and J gene assignment, in a later analysis, came from comparing TCR nucleotide sequences with IMGT/GENE-DB human TR gene sequences. In a later analysis, CDR3 sequences and most-parsimonious VDJ recombination scenarios were assigned using the TCRdist pipeline. In a later analysis, each TCR beta chain was defined by its CDR3 amino acid sequence together with its V-gene family, and reads without a unique V-gene family were excluded. To address suspected cross-contamination and a sequencing artifact, a later analysis removed 592 highly shared, low-generation-probability nucleotide sequences. For each public chain, a later analysis derived a clonal expansion index from normalized ranks of inferred template counts within each repertoire. In a later analysis, generation probabilities were computed with a VDJ recombination model fitted to out-of-frame rearrangements, and the resulting probabilities were checked against IGoR. In a later analysis, TCR-TCR, TCR-HLA and TCR-CMV co-occurrence was scored with hypergeometric tests, and a repertoire-size bias correction was applied to TCR pairs. False discovery rates were estimated in a later analysis by permuting HLA or CMV assignments 20 times. In a later analysis, co-occurring TCRs were grouped using DBSCAN, and TCRdist sequence similarity was added for clustering within HLA-allele-positive subsets. Co-occurrence clustering excluded repertoires with fewer than 30,000 or more than 120,000 public chains, plus five with anomalous nucleotide sharing. TCRdb retrieved this table from immuneACCESS and kept in-frame rearrangements only. Not all clones are present; in checked studies, unresolved V genes account for under half, and no reason is known for the remainder. Clone size and the V and J calls come from that table; the DNA yielded D and trimming. The sample table records some 110,000 clones; around 78% of these occur just once. Around 6% of the sample lies in the top ten.

Trimming costs V 6 bases and J 5 bases, and their ends lie 19 bases apart. Its CDR3 holds 15 amino acids, cysteine through phenylalanine. Of the read, only the CDR3 DNA is kept; its 45 bases are in frame from base 1. The germline V gene yields MNHEY for CDR1 and SVGAGI for CDR2. This sequence uses TRBV6-5 and TRBJ2-5, with a weak D call of TRBD1 (6 bases match). Sample: PBMCs. The source of this sequence is a male donor in good health and CMV-seronegative. For the CDR3, the sequence is CASRSPNRDPETQYF. The DNA is TGTGCCAGCAGATCTCCGAACAGGGATCCGGAGACCCAGTACTTC.